The T cell receptor (beta chain) under discussion was sequenced for a study of neurological immune-mediated disorders. Synthesis of cDNA was accomplished via 5'RACE employing 10-nucleotide random UMIs. TCRdb reprocessed the 5' RACE reads with MiXCR, giving one entry per CDR3 protein. The table shows about 60,000 distinct CDR3 sequences, with 3% to 3.5% occurring only once. Ten or more counts support this clonotype. Its specificity is not known. CDR3 size: 15 residues. Germline assignment: CDR1 SGDLS and CDR2 YYNGEE. V lost 3 bases and J lost 1, with 12 bases in between. Study findings and constraints: Private repertoires in all groups were suggested by the absence of shared CDR3 amino acid sequences among expanded clones across subjects. While HTLV-1-associated myelopathy showed the greatest TCR clonal expansion, multiple sclerosis showed the least, falling below healthy controls.

The source of this sequence is a woman aged 60 to 75 with multiple sclerosis. This sequence joins TRBV9 and TRBJ2-3; D could derive from TRBD1 or TRBD2 (6 bases each). The specimen sequenced was PBMCs. CDR3 loop: CASSGGGFGTDTQYF. The CDR3 coding sequence is TGTGCCAGCAGCGGAGGGGGGTTCGGCACAGATACGCAGTATTTT.